This TCR beta chain was captured in a study of blood T cell repertoires in COVID-19. Overall study: Italy, Spain and the United States were the sources of the convalescent and acute COVID-19 samples. PBMCs, B-cell-depleted T cells, or T cells provided the cDNA or gDNA that made up the material.

In the authors' workflow: Reference gene primers were amplified, and this amplification served to estimate nucleated cell counts. Profiled with immunoSEQ multiplex PCR; TCRdb holds only in-frame clones, not every one. V and J calls and clone size are copied from that table; D and trimming were computed from the DNA. The sample shows under 250,000 clones, 81% of them seen only once. The specimen was peripheral blood. The clonotype was recovered from a woman of 80 years or more with acute or convalescent COVID-19.

The CDR3 loop reads CASSRTSGGSYEQYF. The DNA of the CDR3 is TGTGCCAGCAGCCGGACTAGCGGGGGCTCCTACGAGCAGTACTTC. This chain connects TRBV7-2 to TRBJ2-7; TRBD2 aligns across 13 bases. J lost 0 bases, V lost 5 bases, and 1 base had no gene match. The CDR3 runs 15 residues. Looked up from germline, CDR1 is SGHTA and CDR2 is FQGNSA.